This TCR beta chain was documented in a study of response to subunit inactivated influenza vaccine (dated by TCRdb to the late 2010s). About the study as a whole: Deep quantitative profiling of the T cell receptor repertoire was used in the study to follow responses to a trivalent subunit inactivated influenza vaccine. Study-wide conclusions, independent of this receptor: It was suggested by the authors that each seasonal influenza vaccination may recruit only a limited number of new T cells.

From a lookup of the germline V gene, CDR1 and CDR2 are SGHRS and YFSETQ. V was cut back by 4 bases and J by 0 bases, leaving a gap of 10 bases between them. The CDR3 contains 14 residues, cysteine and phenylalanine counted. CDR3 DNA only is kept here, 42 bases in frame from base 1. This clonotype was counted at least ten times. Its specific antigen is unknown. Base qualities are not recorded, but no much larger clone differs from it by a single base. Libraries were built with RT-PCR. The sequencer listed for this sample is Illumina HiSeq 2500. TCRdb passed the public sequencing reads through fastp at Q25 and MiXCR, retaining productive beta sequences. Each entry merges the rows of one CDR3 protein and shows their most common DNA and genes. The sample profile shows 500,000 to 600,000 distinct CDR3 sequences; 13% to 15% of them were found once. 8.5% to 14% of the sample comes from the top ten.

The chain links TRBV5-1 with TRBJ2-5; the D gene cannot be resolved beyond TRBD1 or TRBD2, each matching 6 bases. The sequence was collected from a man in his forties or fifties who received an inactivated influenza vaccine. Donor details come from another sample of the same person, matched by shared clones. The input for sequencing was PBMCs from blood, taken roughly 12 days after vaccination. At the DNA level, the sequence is TGCGCCAGCAGCCCGCGGGACAACCAAGAGACCCAGTACTTC. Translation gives CASSPRDNQETQYF.